This entry lists 21 T cell receptor beta chains sequenced from one sample in a study of cytomegalovirus exposure and HLA in healthy donors. The PCR employed 60 Vbeta primers together with 13 Jbeta primers. Generated by immunoSEQ multiplex PCR, the TCRdb table keeps only in-frame clones and is missing some. This table holds about 150,000 clones, roughly 84% found once. Sequencing was done on a sample of PBMCs. These receptors were taken from a man between 18 and 35 years old in good health and CMV-seronegative.

This sequence joins TRBV5-1 and TRBJ2-2; D not certain. The CDR3 has 14 residues. Between the trimmed V and J ends, which lost 7 bases and 0 bases, there was a span of 10 bases. Germline-derived CDR1 and CDR2 are SGHRS and YFSETQ. The CDR3 spells CASAPVPNTGELFF. The CDR3 DNA sequence: TGCGCCAGCGCTCCAGTCCCGAACACCGGGGAGCTGTTTTTT.

The chain links TRBV7-9 to TRBJ2-2, with 9 bases identical to TRBD2. Germline loops: CDR1 SEHNR, CDR2 FQNEAQ (reference sequence). V was clipped by 6 bases and J by 1 base; unmatched bases: 0. The CDR3 contains 14 residues. The CDR3 region has the DNA TGTGCCAGCAGGACTAGCGGGAACACCGGGGAGCTGTTTTTT. It translates to CASRTSGNTGELFF.

This clone was seen a single time. This sequence joins TRBV6-5 and TRBJ2-2, with TRBD1 matching 8 bases. CDR3 length: 15 residues. Germline loops: CDR1 MNHEY, CDR2 SVGAGI. V gave up 2 bases and J gave up 6 bases; unmatched junction bases: 5. The CDR3 sequence is CASSYGQGAPGELFF. The CDR3 coding sequence is TGTGCCAGCAGTTACGGACAGGGAGCCCCCGGGGAGCTGTTTTTT.

This rearrangement joins TRBV28 to TRBJ1-3; D not certain. The CDR3 runs 12 residues. Germline V gene lookup returns CDR1 MDHEN and CDR2 SYDVKM. V gave up 3 bases and J gave up 4 bases, with 4 bases separating them. The CDR3 region is CASSLRGNTIYF. The CDR3 nucleotides are TGTGCCAGCAGTTTGAGGGGAAACACCATATATTTT.

This clone appeared a few times. The genes are TRBV29-1 and TRBJ2-5; a possible D gene is TRBD2 (6 bases). Between the trimmed V and J ends, which lost 6 bases and 5 bases, there was a span of 16 bases. This CDR3 has 13 amino acids. Germline assignment: CDR1 SQVTM and CDR2 ANQGSEA. The CDR3 DNA follows: TGCAGCGTATCAGGGTCGGAGGGGGAGACCCAGTACTTC. It is translated as CSVSGSEGETQYF. Drawing the rest from reference TRBV29-1 and TRBJ2-5, the complete variable domain is SAVISQKPSRDICQRGTSLTIQCQVDSQVTMMFWYRQQPGQSLTLIATANQGSEATYESGFVIDKFPISRPNLTFSTLTVSNMSPEDSSIYLCSVSGSEGETQYFGPGTRLLVL.

V is TRBV4-1 and J is TRBJ1-5; 7 nucleotides agree with TRBD1. V lost 0 bases, J lost 1 base, and 0 bases stayed unmatched. The CDR3 is made up of 15 amino acids. Per germline, CDR1 MGHRA and CDR2 YSYEKL. CDR3 region: CASSQEGGSNQPQHF. The CDR3 nucleotides read TGCGCCAGCAGCCAAGAAGGGGGCAGCAATCAGCCCCAGCATTTT.

This chain joins TRBV2 and TRBJ2-1; no reliable D call. The CDR3 loop spans 15 amino acids. V lost 1 base, J lost 9 bases, and 16 bases lay in between. CDR1 SNHLY and CDR2 FYNNEI come from the germline V gene. CDR3 sequence reads: CASSEVLDRFGEQFF. CDR3 nucleotide sequence: TGTGCCAGCAGTGAAGTGCTAGATAGGTTCGGTGAGCAGTTCTTC.

V gene TRBV6-6 combines with J gene TRBJ2-7; a weak D match, TRBD2 (6 bases). Trimming removed 2 bases at V and 0 bases at J, with 11 bases between. The CDR3 length is 15 residues. Per germline, CDR1 MNHNY and CDR2 SVGAGI (reference sequence). The CDR3 protein is CASSYKFSGSYEQYF. CDR3 DNA: TGTGCCAGCAGTTACAAGTTTAGCGGCTCCTACGAGCAGTACTTC.

The genes are TRBV28 and TRBJ2-3; the match to TRBD2 covers 7 bases. Germline V gene lookup returns CDR1 MDHEN and CDR2 SYDVKM. The CDR3 is 15 amino acids. The junction had 6 bases not matched to a gene; V was cut back by 2 bases and J by 4 bases. CDR3 sequence reads: CASSLGGSGSDTQYF. The CDR3 DNA sequence: TGTGCCAGCAGTTTAGGCGGGAGTGGGTCAGATACGCAGTATTTT.

This chain connects TRBV15 to TRBJ2-5; tentatively, D is TRBD2 (5 bases). The J call may be faulty, since TRBJ2-7 better matches the DNA end. This CDR3 region has 13 residues. CDR1 is LNHNV, CDR2 YYDKDF, per germline (reference sequence). CDR3 sequence: CATSRGGMDEQYF. CDR3 DNA sequence: TGTGCCACCAGCAGAGGAGGGATGGACGAGCAGTACTTC.

This chain joins TRBV7-2 and TRBJ2-1; D is perhaps TRBD2 (5 bases). Trimming shortened V by 5 bases and J by 6 bases, and 14 bases separated the two germline ends. From germline, CDR1 is SGHTA and CDR2 FQGNSA. This CDR3 region has 14 residues. In DNA form, the CDR3 reads TGTGCCAGCAGCCCTAGGGAGTTTGGCAATGAGCAGTTCTTC. Translated, it gives CASSPREFGNEQFF.

V usage is TRBV29-1 and J usage is TRBJ1-2; D gene uncertain. V was trimmed by 1 base and J by 7 bases, leaving 10 bases between them. The germline gives CDR1 SQVTM, CDR2 ANQGSEA. The CDR3 totals 12 residues. CDR3 protein: CSVEGLAPGYTF. In DNA, the CDR3 is TGCAGCGTTGAAGGCTTAGCCCCTGGCTACACCTTC.

This chain uses TRBV5-4 with TRBJ2-2; no firm D call. The CDR3 has 12 amino acids. Trimming shortened V by 7 bases and J by 4 bases, and 8 bases separated the two germline ends. Germline CDR1 SGHNT, CDR2 YYREEE (reference sequence). The CDR3 loop is CASVLSTGELFF. Written as DNA, the CDR3 is TGTGCCAGCGTTCTAAGCACCGGGGAGCTGTTTTTT.

The chain links TRBV4-1 to TRBJ2-3; TRBD2 aligns across 9 bases. Losses at the gene ends were 4 bases for V and 5 bases for J; bases not matched to a gene: 10. The germline V gene encodes CDR1 MGHRA and CDR2 YSYEKL. The CDR3 is 16 amino acids. For the CDR3, the DNA is TGCGCCAGCAGCCCAGGCTGGGCTAGCGGGGTAGATACGCAGTATTTT. The encoded protein is CASSPGWASGVDTQYF.

The rearrangement links TRBV18 to TRBJ1-2, with TRBD1 matching 8 bases. Germline CDR1 KGHSH, CDR2 LQKENI. This CDR3 spans 15 amino acids. The V segment lost 5 bases and the J segment 0 bases; nucleotides outside the gene matches: 5. CDR3 nucleotides: TGTGCCAGCTCAACAGGGGGAATATCTAACTATGGCTACACCTTC. It encodes CASSTGGISNYGYTF.

The chain uses TRBV7-8 and TRBJ2-7; D unresolved. This CDR3 has 13 amino acids. Looked up from germline, CDR1 is SGHVS and CDR2 is FQNEAQ. V was pared by 2 bases and J by 6 bases, with 11 bases between. This CDR3 reads CASSLSSSGEQYF. In nucleotides, the CDR3 is TGTGCCAGCAGCTTATCCTCTTCGGGCGAGCAGTACTTC.

The table lists this clone with a count of one. This chain links TRBV13 with TRBJ2-7, with 15 bases lining up with TRBD2. Germline lookup yields CDR1 PRHDT and CDR2 FYEKMQ (reference sequence). The CDR3 contains 15 residues. V dropped 5 bases and J dropped 2; count of bases not matched to a gene: 1. As DNA, the CDR3 is TGTGCCAGCAGCGGACTAGCGGGAGGGCCCTACGAGCAGTACTTC. Residues: CASSGLAGGPYEQYF. Full variable domain (remainder filled in from reference TRBV13 and TRBJ2-7): AAGVIQSPRHLIKEKRETATLKCYPIPRHDTVYWYQQGPGQDPQFLISFYEKMQSDKGSIPDRFSAQQFSDYHSELNMSSLELGDSALYFCASSGLAGGPYEQYFGPGTRLTVT.

In its sample, this clone was seen once. This chain links TRBV5-1 with TRBJ1-1; 7 bases are shared with TRBD1. The length of the CDR3 is 14 residues. With V trimmed by 4 bases and J by 3 bases, 6 bases remained unmatched. CDR1 SGHRS and CDR2 YFSETQ come from the germline V gene. The CDR3 DNA is TGCGCCAGCAGCATAACTACAGGGGACACTGAAGCTTTCTTT. This translates into CASSITTGDTEAFF. Looking up the rest from reference TRBV5-1 and TRBJ1-1 gives the full variable domain: KAGVTQTPRYLIKTRGQQVTLSCSPISGHRSVSWYQQTPGQGLQFLFEYFSETQRNKGNFPGRFSGRQFSNSRSEMNVSTLELGDSALYLCASSITTGDTEAFFGQGTRLTVV.

V gene TRBV28 combines with J gene TRBJ2-1; D is possibly TRBD1 (7 bases). The V end was cut by 6 bases, the J end by 9 bases, with 24 bases between. The CDR3 consists of 16 residues. In germline, CDR1 is MDHEN, CDR2 SYDVKM. CDR3 residues: CASRRRPPTGRCEQFF. The CDR3, as DNA: TGTGCCAGCAGGCGCCGACCCCCGACAGGGAGGTGTGAGCAGTTCTTC.

The rearrangement links TRBV4-2 to TRBJ2-3, with 8 bases identical to TRBD2. The CDR3 loop spans 15 amino acids. Germline V CDR1 and CDR2: LGHNA, YNFKEQ. Losses at the gene ends were 0 bases for V and 4 bases for J; bases not matched to a gene: 3. CDR3 bases: TGTGCCAGCAGCCAAGAGAGGACTAGCTCAGATACGCAGTATTTT. Protein product: CASSQERTSSDTQYF.

The V and J genes are TRBV2 and TRBJ2-5, with 7 bases that match TRBD2. Germline trimming cut 5 bases from V and 5 bases from J; bases unmatched to any gene: 5. This CDR3 has 13 amino acids. The germline V gene encodes CDR1 SNHLY and CDR2 FYNNEI. The CDR3 protein is CASSRDYRETQYF. In DNA, the CDR3 is TGTGCCAGCAGTCGGGACTACCGGGAGACCCAGTACTTC.